The clone carrying this TCR beta chain showed up just a few times. Its antigen is not known. The data were obtained in a study of radiation and T cells in renal cell carcinoma. Generated by immunoSEQ multiplex PCR, the TCRdb table keeps only in-frame clones and is missing some. The table shows 100,000 to 150,000 clones, with 81% occurring only once. This sample's time point: blood 2 weeks post-SBRT. Noted treatment: 15 Gy SBRT to primary tumor, nephrectomy 4 weeks later. Blood was sampled at baseline, 2 weeks and 4 weeks after SBRT. This CDR3 contains 12 residues. The germline V gene encodes CDR1 SNHLY and CDR2 FYNNEI. Trimming removed 2 bases from V and 3 bases from J, with 4 bases in between. Whole-study results and caveats: Without pretreatment biopsies, baseline tumor clonotype presence was undetermined.

This receptor was identified in a man in his fifties with renal cell carcinoma. Material: blood, obtained from a patient whose treatment included radiotherapy and nephrectomy. The rearrangement uses TRBV2 and TRBJ1-1; D call uncertain. The CDR3 spells CASSETHTEAFF. In DNA, the CDR3 is TGTGCCAGCAGTGAAACCCACACTGAAGCTTTCTTT.